This T cell receptor (beta chain) was observed in a study of T cell responses to AZD1222 COVID-19 vaccine. Clones were read by immunoSEQ multiplex PCR, and TCRdb kept only the in-frame ones, dropping some. The sample carries 100,000 to 150,000 clones, 90% recorded once. CDR1 ENHRY and CDR2 SYGVKD come from the germline V gene. V was clipped by 4 bases and J by 11 bases, with 15 bases between them. CDR3 length: 13 amino acids. Sequenced here: peripheral blood, sampled on day 0 of AZD1222 vaccination. This chain links TRBV10-3 with TRBJ1-5, with unresolved D. This TCR derives from an adult in good health. The CDR3: CAISGQAGTAQHF. The CDR3 DNA reads as TGTGCCATCAGTGGCCAAGCGGGTACAGCCCAGCATTTT.